This T cell receptor beta chain was observed in a study of cytomegalovirus exposure and HLA in healthy donors. Healthy bone marrow donors made up the donor group. General study points: In a later analysis, V- and J-gene trimming of beta chains associated with a DCLRE1C missense variant, replicated independently. On later analysis, the bulk of CMV-associated TCR beta chains appeared to be HLA-restricted. Through in vitro validation, a few CMV-associated chains were shown to be specific for CMV antigens.

Comments on this clone: The antigen remains unidentified.

The CDR3 is 14 residues long. The ends lost 9 bases at V and 5 bases at J; junction bases unmatched: 12. Germline V gives CDR1 MNHEY, CDR2 SMNVEV (reference sequence). The PCR ran on 60 Vbeta and 13 Jbeta primers. Using immunoSEQ multiplex PCR, the repertoire was profiled, and TCRdb retains in-frame clones only, with some absent. The specimen's table records around 190,000 clones. The receptor comes from a woman aged 25 to 39 in good health and CMV-seropositive. The sequencing sample was made of PBMCs. V and J are TRBV27 and TRBJ2-7; 8 bases are shared with TRBD1. The CDR3 spells CASRNRTGHHEQYF. CDR3 nucleotide sequence: TGTGCCAGTCGAAATCGGACAGGGCACCACGAGCAGTACTTC.